This TCR beta chain was identified during a study of beta chain features in type 1 diabetes (dated by TCRdb to the late 2010s). With respect to the entire study: No differences in mean age, gender distribution, total cell number or subset yield were found between patients and healthy donors. A total of roughly 98,000,000 sorted cells were examined across all samples, and a strong correlation was observed between cell number per subset and RNA yield. In the study, TCRB repertoires of sorted circulating CD4+ T cell subsets from recently diagnosed type 1 diabetes patients were compared with those of matched healthy donors. Whereas all 30 or so donors provided naive and central memory subsets, regulatory and stem cell-like memory subsets were isolated from just 8 patients and roughly eight healthy donors.

Each donor gave one peripheral blood draw, about 100 mL on average, collected into heparinised tubes. A BD FACSAria II was used to sort naive, central memory, regulatory and stem cell-like memory CD4+ T cells with a panel that included CD45RO, CCR7, CD25, CD127, CD95 and CD27. A purity above 95% was achieved for all sorted populations. PBMCs were isolated immediately by Lymphoprep density gradient centrifugation and stained directly without culture. Samples were stained and sorted in pairs, with one healthy donor and one patient per experiment, so that batch effects were minimized. The High Capacity cDNA Reverse Transcription Kit was used to reverse transcribe all of the isolated RNA, meaning that expressed TCRB transcripts were what got sequenced. Deep immunoSEQ sequencing was applied to naive, central memory and regulatory T cell samples, giving an average of roughly 3.5 million total reads per sample. Sorted cells were lysed in RLT buffer and RNA was extracted with DNase-treated RNeasy Micro or Mini kits, depending on cell number. Each cell subset was processed on its own to prevent cross-contamination, while patient and healthy donor samples were processed together. The immunoSEQ multiplex PCR was used to amplify TCRB sequences from cDNA, yielding 87-bp fragments that span the CDR3 region. Amplicons were sequenced on the Illumina HiSeq platform. Per the original workflow: PCR bias was corrected computationally using synthetic template baselines, and reads within Hamming distance 2 were collapsed, with unmergeable singletons discarded. Reads were aligned to IMGT to assign V, D and J genes, CDR3 length, and insertions or deletions at six rearrangement sites. Within each subset, clonotype counts were normalized to sorted cell number, after which true diversity and Gini coefficients were computed with the tcR R package. The overlap coefficient, calculated on TCRB nucleotide sequences, was used to measure repertoire sharing. Out-of-frame TCRB sequences from naive cells were analyzed as a proxy for the pre-selection repertoire. The clones in this table, taken by TCRdb from immuneACCESS, are in-frame only. Not every clone is retained; where verified, under half of the shortfall comes from an unresolved V gene, and the cause of the rest is unknown. Clone size and V and J calls were adopted from that table, with D and trimming inferred from the DNA. The sample has around 350,000 clones on record, about 12% of them singletons. 0.015% to 0.02% of the sample goes to the ten largest clones.

Comments on this clone: There is no known antigen for this receptor. Base qualities are missing; no much larger clone stands one base away.

Overall results and qualifications from the work: Because cDNA was sequenced instead of genomic DNA, highly expressing activated cells could be over-represented, though the groups showed no difference in activation or CD3 levels. Naive, central memory and regulatory TCRB repertoires appeared more similar among patients than among healthy donors. In all four CD4+ subsets, TCRB CDR3 length was moderately but significantly shorter in type 1 diabetes patients. Only small numbers of individuals were included in the HLA sub-analyses, which left unresolved whether HLA type had any influence on TCRB rearrangement. At VDJ recombination sites, patients with type 1 diabetes made fewer insertions and deleted more nucleotides, a pattern implying thymic rearrangement abnormalities. PCR may preferentially amplify shorter templates, but because patient and control samples were amplified and corrected together, any resulting skew would affect both groups equally.

V and J are trimmed by 1 base and 3 bases, and the gene matches miss 4 bases of the junction. CDR1 and CDR2 are read off the germline V gene (reference sequence) as LNHDA and SQIVND. The CDR3 contains 15 residues, cysteine and phenylalanine counted. Only the CDR3 portion is preserved as DNA: 45 bases, with reading frame beginning at the first base. The origin of this receptor is a man younger than 35 in good health. The rearrangement combines TRBV19 with TRBJ2-3; 7 junctional bases match TRBD2. The sample was naive CD4+ T cells from blood. In the paper's terms, the cell subset or site label means: true naive CD4+ T cells. The sequenced DNA is TGTGCCAGTAGTATAGCAGCGGGAAAAACAGATACGCAGTATTTT. This sequence encodes CASSIAAGKTDTQYF.